What follows are 17 T cell receptor beta chains derived from one specimen sequenced in a study of early T cells in non-severe SARS-CoV-2 infection. TCRdb recomputed calls from the 5' RACE reads with MiXCR, one row per CDR3 protein. The table lists approximately 45,000 distinct CDR3 sequences, roughly 10% of them singletons. The sequenced sample was whole blood. All receptors come from an adult who was a healthcare worker with PCR-confirmed SARS-CoV-2 infection or an uninfected control (not recorded which).

This clonotype was recorded at least ten times. The V gene is TRBV6-5, the J gene TRBJ1-6; 9 bases fit TRBD1. CDR3 length: 17 residues. The germline V gene has CDR1 MNHEY and CDR2 SVGAGI. The V gene end was trimmed by 8 bases and the J gene end by 9 bases; junction bases not matched to a gene: 17. CDR3 loop: CASSQDIRTGDFSPLHF. CDR3 DNA: TGTGCCAGCTCCCAAGATATACGGACAGGGGATTTTTCACCCCTCCACTTT.

The CDR3, as DNA: TGCGCCAGCAGCAGGGGGGACAGGCCCAATGAGCAGTTCTTC. Protein sequence: CASSRGDRPNEQFF. The genes are TRBV5-1 and TRBJ2-1; 8 positions match TRBD1. Trimming removed 4 bases from V and 6 bases from J; junction bases left unmatched: 6. There are 14 residues in the CDR3. Germline CDR1 is SGHRS and CDR2 is YFSETQ.

The chain couples TRBV19 to TRBJ2-7, with D perhaps TRBD2 (6 bases). The CDR3 is made up of 15 amino acids. Looked up from germline, CDR1 is LNHDA and CDR2 is SQIVND (reference sequence). Trimming removed 2 bases at V and 2 bases at J, with 13 bases between. CDR3 sequence: CASSITGGTPYEQYF. Here the CDR3 DNA reads TGTGCCAGTAGTATAACCGGGGGAACCCCCTACGAGCAGTACTTC.

This clonotype was detected ten times or more. A junction boundary mismatches the germline segment, possibly from a read error. This chain connects TRBV6-1 to TRBJ2-6; D is uncertain. Germline loops: CDR1 MNHNS, CDR2 SASEGT. This CDR3 is built from 12 residues. CDR3 loop: CASLGLTNVLAF. CDR3 coding DNA: TGTGCCAGCCTAGGCCTTACCAACGTCCTGGCTTTC.

This clonotype was counted a few times. V gene TRBV14 combines with J gene TRBJ2-5; no clear D gene. Germline CDR1 SGHDN, CDR2 FVKESK. There are 13 residues in the CDR3. Trimming removed 5 bases at V and 13 bases at J, with 20 bases between. The chain's CDR3 is CASSEQRSSVPYF. The CDR3 region has the DNA TGTGCCAGCAGCGAACAACGTTCCTCGGTCCCGTACTTC.

This clonotype was detected a few times. The chain couples TRBV12-5 to TRBJ1-3; possibly TRBD1 for D (5 bases). The CDR3 spans 13 residues. Germline-derived CDR1 and CDR2 are LGHNT and FRNRAP. V was shortened by 6 bases and J by 0 bases, with 6 bases between the two germline ends. The CDR3 spells CASGDISGNTIYF. CDR3 bases: TGTGCTAGTGGGGACATCTCTGGAAACACCATATATTTT. Using reference TRBV12-5 and TRBJ1-3 for the parts outside the CDR3, the full variable domain is DARVTQTPRHKVTEMGQEVTMRCQPILGHNTVFWYRQTMMQGLELLAYFRNRAPLDDSGMPKDRFSAEMPDATLATLKIQPSEPRDSAVYFCASGDISGNTIYFGEGSWLTVV.

This clonotype was seen only a few times. This chain joins TRBV11-2 and TRBJ1-6; 7 bases map to TRBD1. There are 15 residues in the CDR3. The germline CDR1 and CDR2 sequences are SGHAT and FQNNGV. Germline trimming cut 2 bases from V and 6 bases from J; bases unmatched to any gene: 4. The DNA of the CDR3 is TGTGCCAGCAGCTTAACCCCAGGGGGTAATTCACCCCTCCACTTT. Translation gives CASSLTPGGNSPLHF.

This clonotype has ten or more counts. The chain employs TRBV6-2 or TRBV6-3 and TRBJ2-1; possibly TRBD2 for D (7 bases). The CDR3 has 16 amino acids. CDR1 and CDR2 from the germline V gene are MNHEY and SVGEGT. V lost 6 bases, J lost 3 bases, and 18 bases lay in between. CDR3 protein: CASSPTRGAHYNEQFF. In nucleotides, the CDR3 is TGTGCCAGCAGCCCTACACGGGGGGCTCACTACAATGAGCAGTTCTTC.

This clonotype came up many times. The chain combines TRBV2 with TRBJ1-1, with no clear D. The V and J ends lost 0 bases and 1 base respectively, with 9 bases between them. This CDR3 is built from 15 residues. The germline CDR1 and CDR2 sequences are SNHLY and FYNNEI. CDR3 coding DNA: TGTGCCAGCAGTGAAGCCGCACGCACGAACACTGAAGCTTTCTTT. The encoded protein is CASSEAARTNTEAFF.

This clonotype occurred many times. This chain connects TRBV19 to TRBJ2-7; 9 nucleotides agree with TRBD1. The junction had 10 bases not matched to a gene; V was cut back by 4 bases and J by 3 bases. The CDR3 has 16 amino acids. CDR1 is LNHDA, CDR2 SQIVND, per germline (reference sequence). CDR3: CASSTKQGAVGYEQYF. DNA for the CDR3: TGTGCCAGTAGTACAAAACAGGGGGCCGTGGGCTACGAGCAGTACTTC.

A remark on this clonotype: A junction end diverges from the germline sequence, so it may reflect a read error. This sequence joins TRBV6-6 and TRBJ2-3; D possibly matches TRBD1 or TRBD2 (7 bases each). The CDR3 totals 14 residues. Germline V lookup: CDR1 MNHNY, CDR2 SVGAGI (reference sequence). The CDR3 nucleotides read TGTACCAGCAGGGGGGGGCAGGGCACAGATACGCAGTATTTT. Translating gives CTSRGGQGTDTQYF.

In this sample, this clonotype turned up many times. The chain is built from TRBV10-3 and TRBJ2-1, with 8 bases lining up with TRBD2. The J segment lost 2 bases and the V segment lost 5 bases, leaving 2 bases of the junction unmatched. CDR3 length equals 14 residues. CDR1 is ENHRY, CDR2 SYGVKD, per germline. The CDR3: CAISSGGAYNEQFF. CDR3 bases: TGTGCCATCAGTAGCGGGGGTGCCTACAATGAGCAGTTCTTC.

This clonotype has a handful of counts. Likely a read error: the CDR3 ends without its conserved phenylalanine or tryptophan. The chain links TRBV29-1 to TRBJ2-1; 9 nucleotides agree with TRBD2. Trimming cost V 4 bases and J 1 base; bases outside gene matches: 11. Germline V gives CDR1 SQVTM, CDR2 ANQGSEA. This CDR3 comprises 17 residues. For the CDR3, the DNA is TGCAGCGTTGGGGGGCTAGCGGGGTTTAATTCCTACAATGAGCAGTTCTTG. Its protein is CSVGGLAGFNSYNEQFL.

The chain combines TRBV2 with TRBJ2-5, with TRBD2 identical over 11 bases. The germline V gene has CDR1 SNHLY and CDR2 FYNNEI. V shed 7 bases and J 7 bases; nucleotides not matched to a gene: 8. The length of the CDR3 is 14 residues. The CDR3 DNA sequence: TGTGCCAGCACCCCACTAGCGGGGGATGGGACCCAGTACTTC. Its protein product is CASTPLAGDGTQYF.

This clonotype was observed a few times. This sequence joins TRBV30 and TRBJ2-3, with D perhaps TRBD2 (7 bases). This CDR3 has 14 amino acids. Trimming took off 3 bases at V and 1 base at J, with 11 bases between the two ends. Germline V gives CDR1 GTSNPN, CDR2 SVGIG (reference sequence). Here the CDR3 reads CAWRGGARTDTQYF. In DNA form, the CDR3 reads TGTGCCTGGAGGGGGGGGGCCCGCACAGATACGCAGTATTTT.

V and J are TRBV5-5 and TRBJ1-1; TRBD1 agrees at 12 bases. The CDR3 extends over 14 amino acids. Germline assignment: CDR1 SGHKS and CDR2 YYEKEE (reference sequence). The V gene end was trimmed by 4 bases and the J gene end by 9 bases; junction bases not matched to a gene: 7. The CDR3 DNA reads as TGTGCCAGCAGCCCCCGGGACAGGGGGCCTCAAGCTTTCTTT. The encoded protein is CASSPRDRGPQAFF.

This clonotype appeared a few times. V is TRBV5-6 and J is TRBJ1-2; possibly TRBD1 for D (6 bases). Trimming shortened V by 4 bases and J by 3 bases, and 13 bases separated the two germline ends. Looked up from germline, CDR1 is SGHDT and CDR2 is YYEEEE. CDR3 length: 14 residues. CDR3 DNA: TGTGCCAGCAGCATTCCTCCAGGGGACTATGGCTACACCTTC. Translation gives CASSIPPGDYGYTF.